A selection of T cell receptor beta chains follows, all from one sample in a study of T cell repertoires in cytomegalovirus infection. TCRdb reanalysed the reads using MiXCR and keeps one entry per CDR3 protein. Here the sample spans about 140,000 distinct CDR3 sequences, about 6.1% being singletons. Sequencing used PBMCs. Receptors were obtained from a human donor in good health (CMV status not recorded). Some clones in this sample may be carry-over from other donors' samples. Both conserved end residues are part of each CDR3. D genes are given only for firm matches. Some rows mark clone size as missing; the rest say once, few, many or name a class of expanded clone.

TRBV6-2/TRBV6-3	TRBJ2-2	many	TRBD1	TGTGCCAGCAGTTGGGACAGGGTGGACGGGGAGCTGTTTTTT	CASSWDRVDGELFF
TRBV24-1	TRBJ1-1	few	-	TGTGCCACCAGTGATCCGGTAGGGACGGAGAACACTGAAGCTTTCTTT	CATSDPVGTENTEAFF
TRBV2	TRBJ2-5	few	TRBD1	TGTGCCAGCAGTGTAGACAGGGTGGGCCAAGAGACCCAGTACTTC	CASSVDRVGQETQYF
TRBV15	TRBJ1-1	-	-	TGTGCCACCAGCAGGGAAACCCGGGCAAACACTGAAGCTTTCTTT	CATSRETRANTEAFF
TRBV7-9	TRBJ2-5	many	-	TGTGCCAGCAGCTTAGTTTCTGGCTCCGAGACCCAGTACTTC	CASSLVSGSETQYF
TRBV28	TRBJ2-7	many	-	TGTGCCAGCAGTCAAGCAGGGAAGAGCTCCTACGAGCAGTACTTC	CASSQAGKSSYEQYF
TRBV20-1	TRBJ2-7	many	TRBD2	TGCAGTGCTGCCGGGACTAGCGGCTCCTACGAGCAGTACTTC	CSAAGTSGSYEQYF
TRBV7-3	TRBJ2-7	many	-	TGTGCCAGCAGCTTAACAGAAGGATCCTACGAGCAGTACTTC	CASSLTEGSYEQYF
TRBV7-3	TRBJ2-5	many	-	TGTGCCAGCAGCTTAAACCTAGCGAGGTCGGGGGAGGTCCAGTACTTC	CASSLNLARSGEVQYF
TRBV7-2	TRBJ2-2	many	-	TGTGCCAGCAGCTTACGAAGGGGAGCGGTCGGGGAGCTGTTTTTT	CASSLRRGAVGELFF
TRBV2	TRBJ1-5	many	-	TGTGCCAGCAGCGTAGGGGGGGAACGCAATCAGCCCCAGCATTTT	CASSVGGERNQPQHF
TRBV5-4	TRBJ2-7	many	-	TGTGCCAGCAGCTTGGATAGGTCTCAGCACGAGCAGTACTTC	CASSLDRSQHEQYF
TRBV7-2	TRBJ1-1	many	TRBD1	TGTGCCAGCGGTCGACAGGGAGGGACTGAAGCTTTCTTT	CASGRQGGTEAFF
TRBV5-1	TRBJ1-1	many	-	TGCGCCAGCAGCATAGACAGTCCTCCGGGGGCTTTCTTT	CASSIDSPPGAFF
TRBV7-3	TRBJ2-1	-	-	TGTGCCAGCAGCTTAGGATGGACCTCGGGCGATGAGCAGTTCTTC	CASSLGWTSGDEQFF
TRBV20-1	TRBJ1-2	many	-	TGCAGTGCGCCACCACGGGCAGGCGAGAACTATGGCTACACCTTC	CSAPPRAGENYGYTF
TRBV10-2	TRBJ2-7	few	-	TGCGCCAGCAGTAATTACTACGAGCAGTACTTC	CASSNYYEQYF
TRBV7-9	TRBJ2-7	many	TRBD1	TGTGCCAGCAACAACCCGACAGGGATGTACTTC	CASNNPTGMYF
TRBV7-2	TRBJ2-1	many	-	TGTGCCAGCAGCTTAGGGACTTTGTACAATGAGCAGTTCTTC	CASSLGTLYNEQFF
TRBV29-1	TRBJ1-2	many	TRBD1	TGCAGCGTTGAATGGGGGAGTGGAGGGGGCAATGGCTACACCTTC	CSVEWGSGGGNGYTF
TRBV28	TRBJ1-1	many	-	TGTGCCAGCAGTTCCGCCCCCCCTCTGAACACTGAAGCTTTCTTT	CASSSAPPLNTEAFF
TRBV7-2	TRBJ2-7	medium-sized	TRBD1	TGTGCCAGCAGCCCGGCAGGGGGTCTAGGCTCCTACGAGCAGTACTTC	CASSPAGGLGSYEQYF
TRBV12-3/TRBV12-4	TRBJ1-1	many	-	TGTGCCAGCAGTTTAAGGTACACTGAAGCTTTCTTT	CASSLRYTEAFF
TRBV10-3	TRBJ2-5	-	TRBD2	TGTGCCATCGGGTGGGAGGGGCAAGAGACCCAGTACTTC	CAIGWEGQETQYF
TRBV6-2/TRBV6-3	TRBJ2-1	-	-	TGTGCCAGCAGTTACTGGCGGGGCGCTTTGAATGAGCAGTTCTTC	CASSYWRGALNEQFF
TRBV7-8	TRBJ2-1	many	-	TGTGCCAGCGGAAGAGGAGGGATTCTGGACAATGAGCAGTTCTTC	CASGRGGILDNEQFF
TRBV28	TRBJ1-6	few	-	TGTGCCAGCAGTTCTTGGGGGCCAAAGGAAAAGGGGGGCACACCCCTCCACTTT	CASSSWGPKEKGGTPLHF
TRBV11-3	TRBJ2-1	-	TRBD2	TGTGCCAGCAGCTTGTCTAGCGGGGGGTTTTACAATGAGCAGTTCTTC	CASSLSSGGFYNEQFF
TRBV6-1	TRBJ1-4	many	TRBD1	TGTGCCAGCAGTGAGGGACAGGGACACGAAAAACTGTTTTTT	CASSEGQGHEKLFF
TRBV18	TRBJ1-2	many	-	TGTGCCAGCTCACCACCGAGAGATGGCTACACCTTC	CASSPPRDGYTF
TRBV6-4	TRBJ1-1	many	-	TGTGCCAGCAGTCGAGGGGTGAACACTGAAGCTTTCTTT	CASSRGVNTEAFF
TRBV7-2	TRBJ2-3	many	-	TGTGCCAGCAGCTCTCTAGAGAGGGACACAGATACGCAGTATTTT	CASSSLERDTDTQYF
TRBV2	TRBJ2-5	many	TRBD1	TGTGCCAGCCTTGAACGACAGGGGATGGGGCAAGAGACCCAGTACTTC	CASLERQGMGQETQYF
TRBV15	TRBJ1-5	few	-	TGTGCCACCAGCGGCCGGCACCGCCCCAATCAGCCCCAGCATTTT	CATSGRHRPNQPQHF
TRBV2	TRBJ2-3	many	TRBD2	TGTGCCAGCAGGGGTAGCGGGGGGACCCGCACAGATACGCAGTATTTT	CASRGSGGTRTDTQYF
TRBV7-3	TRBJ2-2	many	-	TGTGCCAGCAGCAAAAACATGATGGGGGAGCTGTTTTTT	CASSKNMMGELFF
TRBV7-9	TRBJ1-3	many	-	TGTGCCAGCAGCTCCAGCCCATCGTGGGTGGTGAACACCATATATTTT	CASSSSPSWVVNTIYF
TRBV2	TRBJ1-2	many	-	TGTGCCAGCAGCGTTCTTCACAGGGAATTAAACTATGGCTACACCTTC	CASSVLHRELNYGYTF
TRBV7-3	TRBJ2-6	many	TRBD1	TGTGCCAGCAGCCGAGGGACAGGGGCCCATCCTGGGGCCAACGTCCTGACTTTC	CASSRGTGAHPGANVLTF
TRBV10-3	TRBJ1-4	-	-	TGTGCCATCAGTGATTTGGGGGCTGGTGAAAAACTGTTTTTT	CAISDLGAGEKLFF
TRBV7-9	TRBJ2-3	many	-	TGTGCCAGCAGCTTAGGTGGGGGTAGAAGCACAGATACGCAGTATTTT	CASSLGGGRSTDTQYF
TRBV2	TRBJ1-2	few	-	TGTGCCAGCAGTGACCCAATAAATTTACAGTCGACCCCACGGAACTATGGCTACACCTTC	CASSDPINLQSTPRNYGYTF
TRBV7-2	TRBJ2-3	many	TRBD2	TGTGCCAGCAGCCGACTAGCGGGGATCACAGATACGCAGTATTTT	CASSRLAGITDTQYF
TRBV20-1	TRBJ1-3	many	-	TGCAGTGCCAGCACCCCCTTGGGTGGAAACACCATATATTTT	CSASTPLGGNTIYF
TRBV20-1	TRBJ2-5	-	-	TGCAGTGCTAGAGAGGGCAGGAAAGAGACCCAGTACTTC	CSAREGRKETQYF
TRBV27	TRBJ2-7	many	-	TGTGCCAGCAGTTTGGGCTTACGAACCTACGAGCAGTACTTC	CASSLGLRTYEQYF
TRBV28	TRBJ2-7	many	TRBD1	TGTGCCAGCAGTTACCCTACAGGGGGGTACTGGGTGAAAACCTCCTACGAGCAGTACTTC	CASSYPTGGYWVKTSYEQYF
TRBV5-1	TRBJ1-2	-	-	TGCGCCAGCCGCACCCGGGAGGCTGATGGCTACACCTTC	CASRTREADGYTF
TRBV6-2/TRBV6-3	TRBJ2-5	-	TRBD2	TGTGCCAGCAGCGCAGCCGGGACTAACCAAGAGACCCAGTACTTC	CASSAAGTNQETQYF
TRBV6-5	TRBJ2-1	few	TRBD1	TGTGCCAGCAGTTACTACAGCCCCGGACAGGGGACGAAGTTCTTC	CASSYYSPGQGTKFF
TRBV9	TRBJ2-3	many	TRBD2	TGTGCCAGCAGCGTAGGGGGGGGATCGCAGTATTTT	CASSVGGGSQYF
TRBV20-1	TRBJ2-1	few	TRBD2	TGCAGTGCCCCCGGCGGACTAGCGGGGGGCTCCTACAATGAGCAGTTCTTC	CSAPGGLAGGSYNEQFF
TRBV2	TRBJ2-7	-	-	TGTGCCAGCAGTCAATCCGGGGTTTCCTACGAGCAGTACTTC	CASSQSGVSYEQYF
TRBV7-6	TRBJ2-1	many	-	TGTGCCAGCAGCTTCCGGAGAGGGACTGGACGGGGTGAGCAGTTCTTC	CASSFRRGTGRGEQFF
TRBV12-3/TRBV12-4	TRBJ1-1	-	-	TGTGCCAGCAGTCACCCCTGGCAGGGCAGGACTGAAGCTTTCTTT	CASSHPWQGRTEAFF